The 10 T cell receptor beta chains reported below all come from one sample, sequenced in a study of spatial heterogeneity in lung cancer. Time point described: sample taken at primary tumor resection. The sequenced material consisted of unsorted whole RNA from tumor, nontumor lung or frozen PBMC. TCRdb re-analysed the 5' RACE reads in MiXCR, keeping a single row per CDR3 protein. In the table there are roughly 36,000 distinct CDR3 sequences, under 6.5% of which are singletons. Source: PBMCs, taken at surgery. All receptors come from a male donor with early-stage non-small cell lung cancer.

This clonotype came up many times. This chain uses TRBV24-1 with TRBJ1-5; D is perhaps TRBD1 (6 bases). The V end was cut by 8 bases, the J end by 4 bases, with 11 bases between. The V gene's germline CDR1 is KGHDR and CDR2 SFDVKD. The CDR3 is 13 residues long. CDR3 region: CATMAGANQPQHF. The CDR3 DNA sequence: TGTGCCACCATGGCAGGGGCAAATCAGCCCCAGCATTTT.

This clonotype has just a few counts. A read error is possible here, since a much larger clone lies one base away. This rearrangement joins TRBV7-2 to TRBJ2-3; TRBD1 might be the D (6 bases). This CDR3 is built from 14 residues. V was trimmed by 7 bases and J by 0 bases, leaving 11 bases between them. CDR1 is SGHTA, CDR2 FQGNSA, per germline. The CDR3 loop reads CASTPDRSTDTQYF. DNA of the CDR3: TGTGCCAGCACCCCCGACAGGAGCACAGATACGCAGTATTTT.

This clonotype has ten or more counts. The chain has TRBV4-1 and TRBJ1-1; 9 bases map to TRBD1. CDR3 length: 15 amino acids. CDR1 and CDR2 (germline): MGHRA, YSYEKL. Trimming at V came to 1 base and at J to 5 bases, leaving 5 bases not matched to a gene. The CDR3 region has the DNA TGCGCCAGCAGCCAAGTGAGGACAGGGGCAACTGAAGCTTTCTTT. As protein: CASSQVRTGATEAFF.

The V and J genes are TRBV7-8 and TRBJ2-3; D ambiguous. Germline V CDR1 and CDR2: SGHVS, FQNEAQ. CDR3 size: 14 residues. Trimming pared 0 bases from V and 0 bases from J, leaving 4 bases between. The CDR3 loop reads CASSLALSTDTQYF. The CDR3, as DNA: TGTGCCAGCAGCTTAGCGCTAAGCACAGATACGCAGTATTTT.

This clonotype occurred many times. The chain combines TRBV12-3 or TRBV12-4 with TRBJ2-3; tentatively, D is TRBD2 (7 bases). V lost 0 bases and J 5 bases, leaving 12 bases between the germline ends. The CDR3 has 15 residues. This CDR3 is CASSLAGGPLDTQYF. CDR3 in DNA: TGTGCCAGCAGTTTAGCGGGGGGGCCTTTAGATACGCAGTATTTT.

This clonotype was picked up a small number of times. The V gene is TRBV2, the J gene TRBJ2-2; D is uncertain. Germline V gene data show CDR1 as SNHLY and CDR2 as FYNNEI. The CDR3 extends over 13 amino acids. Trimming shortened V by 6 bases and J by 4 bases, and 9 bases separated the two germline ends. CDR3: CASRIRGTGELFF. The CDR3 region has the DNA TGTGCCAGCAGAATAAGAGGCACCGGGGAGCTGTTTTTT.

The chain carries TRBV19 and TRBJ2-1, with 9 bases aligning to TRBD1. The CDR3 is 15 residues long. Germline CDR1 and CDR2: LNHDA and SQIVND (reference sequence). Trimming cost V 8 bases and J 3 bases; bases outside gene matches: 8. CDR3 amino acids: CASHMGTGHYNEQFF. The DNA for the CDR3 is TGTGCCAGTCATATGGGGACAGGGCACTACAATGAGCAGTTCTTC.

This clonotype appeared many times. The gene calls are TRBV2 and TRBJ1-1; D gene uncertain. Trimming cost V 7 bases and J 11 bases, with 20 bases left between them. CDR3 length: 13 residues. Germline lookup yields CDR1 SNHLY and CDR2 FYNNEI. DNA for the CDR3: TGTGCCAGCAACCCCGGGCCACCGTTCGGGGCTTTCTTT. Its protein is CASNPGPPFGAFF. The full variable domain, rest sourced from reference TRBV2 and TRBJ1-1, is EPEVTQTPSHQVTQMGQEVILRCVPISNHLYFYWYRQILGQKVEFLVSFYNNEISEKSEIFDDQFSVERPDGSNFTLKIRSTKLEDSAMYFCASNPGPPFGAFFGQGTRLTVV.

This clonotype was recorded many times. The rearrangement uses TRBV28 and TRBJ1-2; possibly TRBD1 for D (5 bases). The CDR3 covers 13 residues. V was pared by 5 bases and J by 0 bases, with 7 bases between. Germline loops: CDR1 MDHEN, CDR2 SYDVKM. The CDR3 reads CASSDSPNYGYTF. CDR3 sequence (DNA): TGTGCCAGCAGTGACAGTCCTAACTATGGCTACACCTTC.

This clonotype showed up many times. V and J are TRBV6-2 or TRBV6-3 and TRBJ2-5, with D unclear. The CDR3 spans 12 residues. Trimming shortened V by 2 bases and J by 5 bases, and 6 bases separated the two germline ends. Germline lookup yields CDR1 MNHEY and CDR2 SVGEGT. The CDR3 sequence is CASSYIGETQYF. The CDR3 DNA follows: TGTGCCAGCAGTTACATCGGGGAGACCCAGTACTTC.